The TCR beta chain under discussion was sequenced for a study of cytomegalovirus exposure and HLA in healthy donors. In the study overall: Prior work identified 95 million to 120 million unique TCR beta sequences in some 200 million T cells.

Study observations and caveats: Many donors carried some public TCRs, although rarity characterized most TCR sequences. For most TCR beta V segments, an earlier analysis put the productive rate at about 87% or about 30% of the time.

The germline V gene encodes CDR1 MNHEY and CDR2 SVGAGI. The ends were cut back, 6 bases at V and 5 bases at J, with 17 bases in the middle. The CDR3 length is 14 residues. A note on this clone: What it binds is not known.

Use of 60 Vbeta and 13 Jbeta primers characterized the PCR. Libraries were prepared by immunoSEQ multiplex PCR; TCRdb keeps only in-frame clonotypes and omits some of them. The sample holds about 140,000 clones; approximately 76% are singletons and the top ten take roughly 1.9%. While unrecorded immune exposures were likely, the donors were nominally healthy when sampled. The material sequenced was PBMCs. The chain combines TRBV6-5 with TRBJ2-7; perhaps TRBD2 as D (6 bases). The sequence came from a man aged 40-55 years in good health and CMV-seronegative. CDR3 sequence: CASSPAGMVDEQYF. DNA of the CDR3: TGTGCCAGCAGCCCCGCGGGGATGGTGGACGAGCAGTACTTC.